One and the same sample provided the 10 T cell receptor beta chains below, sequenced in a study of T cell changes during pregnancy in multiple sclerosis (dated by TCRdb to about 2019). To prepare the library, the immunoSEQ multiplex PCR assay was applied. TCRdb limited this immuneACCESS table to in-frame rearrangements with V and J called. A share of clones is missing; checked studies link under half to unresolved V genes, and the rest is unexplained. Within this sample are 50,000 to 80,000 clones, with over 85% of them counted one time only. Of the sample, more than 1.3% is held by the ten largest clones. This specimen consisted of peripheral blood, obtained in the second trimester of pregnancy. The receptor source for this set is a female donor with multiple sclerosis, enrolled in a pregnancy study.

J is TRBJ2-1 and V is TRBV19; D possibly corresponds to TRBD1 (5 bases). V was cut by 2 bases and J by 2 bases, with 16 bases left in between. The CDR3 totals 17 residues. Germline CDR1 is LNHDA and CDR2 is SQIVND (reference sequence). CDR3 nucleotide sequence: TGTGCCAGTAGTATACAGGGAATGGCAGACCCCTACAATGAGCAGTTCTTC. Its protein product is CASSIQGMADPYNEQFF.

The chain combines TRBV12-5 with TRBJ1-1; D remains ambiguous. Trimming stripped 5 bases from V and 6 bases from J, with 10 bases between. Germline lookup yields CDR1 LGHNT and CDR2 FRNRAP. This CDR3 region has 12 residues. The CDR3 loop is CASGHTTPEAFF. As DNA, the CDR3 is TGTGCTAGTGGTCACACAACCCCTGAAGCTTTCTTT.

CDR3 DNA sequence: TGTGCTAGTGGTTTGTCCCCGTCAGCAACTAATGAAAAACTGTTTTTT. This translates into CASGLSPSATNEKLFF. The chain combines TRBV12-5 with TRBJ1-4; unclear D gene. The CDR3 is made up of 16 amino acids. Germline loops: CDR1 LGHNT, CDR2 FRNRAP. Trimming took 2 bases from V and 0 from J, leaving 10 bases between them.

This chain links TRBV4-1 with TRBJ2-1; D is undetermined. Trimming removed 0 bases from V and 9 bases from J, with 9 bases in between. Germline assignment: CDR1 MGHRA and CDR2 YSYEKL. This CDR3 spans 13 amino acids. CDR3 nucleotide sequence: TGCGCCAGCAGCCAAGATCCAGGTGGTGAGCAGTTCTTC. This translates into CASSQDPGGEQFF.

The J gene is TRBJ2-3, the V gene TRBV9; possible D gene TRBD2, 5 bases. The V and J ends lost 0 bases and 5 bases respectively, with 13 bases between them. The CDR3 has 15 amino acids. Germline CDR1 reads SGDLS; CDR2 reads YYNGEE. The CDR3 is CASSVVSPGLDTQYF. CDR3 coding DNA: TGTGCCAGCAGCGTAGTATCCCCGGGGTTAGATACGCAGTATTTT.

This chain connects TRBV6-6 to TRBJ2-7, with D possibly being TRBD1 (6 bases). CDR1 and CDR2 (germline): MNHNY, SVGAGI (reference sequence). The CDR3 covers 12 residues. V was shortened by 6 bases and J by 5 bases, with 11 bases between the two germline ends. The DNA for the CDR3 is TGTGCCAGCAGGCCTGCAGGGGACGAGCAGTACTTC. Protein: CASRPAGDEQYF.

The chain has TRBV10-1 and TRBJ2-1; the D gene is possibly TRBD2 (5 bases). In germline, CDR1 is WNHNN, CDR2 SYGVQD (reference sequence). CDR3 length: 14 amino acids. The V and J ends lost 4 bases and 2 bases respectively, with 9 bases between them. CDR3 sequence reads: CASSGGFPYNEQFF. CDR3 coding DNA: TGCGCCAGCAGTGGCGGGTTCCCCTACAATGAGCAGTTCTTC.

The rearrangement joins TRBV28 to TRBJ1-2; weak D call: TRBD1 (5 bases). V lost 2 bases to trimming and J lost 5 bases, with 12 bases between them. CDR3 length equals 14 residues. Germline CDR1 and CDR2: MDHEN and SYDVKM. CDR3: CASSLRGGGYGYTF. The CDR3 DNA reads as TGTGCCAGCAGTTTAAGGGGCGGGGGGTATGGCTACACCTTC.

A remark on this clone: Other DNA sequences in this sample translate to the same CDR3. The chain is built from TRBV2 and TRBJ2-3, with 13 bases matching TRBD2. The CDR3 is made up of 16 amino acids. The germline V gene has CDR1 SNHLY and CDR2 FYNNEI. The junction had 3 bases not matched to a gene; V was cut back by 2 bases and J by 4 bases. The CDR3 region has the DNA TGTGCCAGCAGTGAAAGGACTAGCGGGAGTGCAGATACGCAGTATTTT. Protein sequence: CASSERTSGSADTQYF.

The chain has TRBV5-1 and TRBJ2-5; possible D gene TRBD2, 6 bases. The CDR3 is 15 amino acids. Per germline, CDR1 SGHRS and CDR2 YFSETQ. The V and J ends lost 1 base and 1 base respectively, with 11 bases between them. The CDR3 loop reads CASSLSGRGQETQYF. The CDR3 DNA reads TGCGCCAGCAGCTTGTCGGGGCGGGGCCAAGAGACCCAGTACTTC. Full variable domain (rest looked up from reference TRBV5-1 and TRBJ2-5): KAGVTQTPRYLIKTRGQQVTLSCSPISGHRSVSWYQQTPGQGLQFLFEYFSETQRNKGNFPGRFSGRQFSNSRSEMNVSTLELGDSALYLCASSLSGRGQETQYFGPGTRLLVL.